The entry below describes one T cell receptor (beta chain). This entry belongs to a study of blood T cell repertoires in COVID-19. Background on the study: Acute and convalescent COVID-19 specimens originated in the United States, Italy and Spain. From T cells, B-cell-depleted T cells, or PBMCs came the material, which was cDNA or gDNA.

Under the authors' procedure: Nucleated cell counts were estimated from reference gene primer amplification. Some clones are missing from TCRdb's copy, which holds only in-frame ones; the method was immunoSEQ multiplex PCR. The V and J calls and the clone size are those of that table, but D and trimming were determined from the DNA. This sample carries roughly 20,000 clones, roughly 90% of them seen once, and the ten largest clones take around 9.6%. Trimming took off 4 bases at V and 1 base at J, with 4 bases between the two ends. Germline loops: CDR1 DFQATT, CDR2 SNEGSKA (reference sequence). The CDR3 has 11 amino acids.

The sequencing sample was made of peripheral blood. The rearrangement links TRBV20-1 to TRBJ1-1; no clear D gene. The clonotype originates from a man aged 40-50 years with active COVID-19. The CDR3: CSAKQNTEAFF. CDR3 coding DNA: TGCAGTGCTAAACAGAACACTGAAGCTTTCTTT.